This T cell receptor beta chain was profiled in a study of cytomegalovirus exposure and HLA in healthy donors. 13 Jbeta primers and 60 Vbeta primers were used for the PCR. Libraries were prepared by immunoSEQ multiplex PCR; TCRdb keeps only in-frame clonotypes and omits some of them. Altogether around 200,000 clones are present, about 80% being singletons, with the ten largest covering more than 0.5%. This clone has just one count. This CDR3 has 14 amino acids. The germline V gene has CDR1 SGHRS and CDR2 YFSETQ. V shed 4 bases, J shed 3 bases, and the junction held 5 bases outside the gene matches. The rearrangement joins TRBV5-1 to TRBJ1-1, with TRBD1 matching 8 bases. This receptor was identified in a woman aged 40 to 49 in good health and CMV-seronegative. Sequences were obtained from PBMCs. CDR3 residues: CASSGDRRDTEAFF. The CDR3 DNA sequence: TGCGCCAGCAGCGGGGACAGGCGAGACACTGAAGCTTTCTTT.